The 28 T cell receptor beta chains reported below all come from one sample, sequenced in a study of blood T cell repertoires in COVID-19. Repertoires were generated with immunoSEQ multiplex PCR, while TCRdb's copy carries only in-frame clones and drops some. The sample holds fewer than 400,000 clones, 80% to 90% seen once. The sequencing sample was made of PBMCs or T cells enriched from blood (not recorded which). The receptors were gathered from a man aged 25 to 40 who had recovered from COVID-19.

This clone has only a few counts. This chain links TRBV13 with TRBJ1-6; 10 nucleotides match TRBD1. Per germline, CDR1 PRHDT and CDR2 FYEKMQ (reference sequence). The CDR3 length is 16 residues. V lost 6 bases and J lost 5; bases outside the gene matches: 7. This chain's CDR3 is CASSSDRGINNSPLHF. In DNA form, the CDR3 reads TGTGCCAGCAGTTCGGACAGGGGGATTAATAATTCACCCCTCCACTTT.

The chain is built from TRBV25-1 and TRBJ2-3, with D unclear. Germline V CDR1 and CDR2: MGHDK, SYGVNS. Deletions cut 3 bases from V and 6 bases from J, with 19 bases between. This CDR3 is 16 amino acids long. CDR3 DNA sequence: TGTGCCAGCAGTGATTGGAACAGACCTCTTAGGGATACGCAGTATTTT. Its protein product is CASSDWNRPLRDTQYF.

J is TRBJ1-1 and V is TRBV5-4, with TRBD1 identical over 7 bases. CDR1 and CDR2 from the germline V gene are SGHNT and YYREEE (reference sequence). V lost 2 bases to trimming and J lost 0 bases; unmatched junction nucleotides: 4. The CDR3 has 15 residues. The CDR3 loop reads CASSLTGTVNTEAFF. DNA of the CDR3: TGTGCCAGCAGCTTAACCGGGACAGTGAACACTGAAGCTTTCTTT.

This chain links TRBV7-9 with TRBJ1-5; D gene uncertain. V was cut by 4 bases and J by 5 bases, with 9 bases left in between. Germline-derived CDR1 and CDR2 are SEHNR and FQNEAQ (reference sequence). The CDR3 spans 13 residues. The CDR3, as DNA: TGTGCCAGCAGCTCAGGACTCTATCAGCCCCAGCATTTT. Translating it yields CASSSGLYQPQHF.

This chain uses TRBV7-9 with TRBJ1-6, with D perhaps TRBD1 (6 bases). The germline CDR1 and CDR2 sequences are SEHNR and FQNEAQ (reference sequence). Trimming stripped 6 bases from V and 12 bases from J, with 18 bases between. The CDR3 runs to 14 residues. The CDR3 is CASSLAGALVPLHF. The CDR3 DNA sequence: TGTGCCAGCAGTCTAGCGGGGGCCTTGGTACCCCTCCACTTT.

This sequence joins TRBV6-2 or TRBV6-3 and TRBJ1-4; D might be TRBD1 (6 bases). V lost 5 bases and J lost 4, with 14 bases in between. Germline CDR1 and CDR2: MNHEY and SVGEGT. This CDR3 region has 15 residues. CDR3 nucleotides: TGTGCCAGCAGTCGCGAAGAACAGGGTAATGAAAAACTGTTTTTT. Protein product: CASSREEQGNEKLFF.

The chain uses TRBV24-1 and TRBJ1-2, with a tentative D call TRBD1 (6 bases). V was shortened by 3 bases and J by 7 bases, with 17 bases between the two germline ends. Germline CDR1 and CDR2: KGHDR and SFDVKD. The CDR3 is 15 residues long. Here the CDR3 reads CATSDVTGSSSGYTF. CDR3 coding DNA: TGTGCCACCAGTGATGTAACAGGGTCTTCCTCTGGCTACACCTTC.

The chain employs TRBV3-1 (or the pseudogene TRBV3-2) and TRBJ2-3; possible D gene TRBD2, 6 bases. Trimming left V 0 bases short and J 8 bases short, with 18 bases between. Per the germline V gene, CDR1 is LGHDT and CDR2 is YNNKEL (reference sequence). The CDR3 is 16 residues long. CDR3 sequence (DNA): TGTGCCAGCAGCCAAGATAGGGGAGACATGGGGGGTACGCAGTATTTT. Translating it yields CASSQDRGDMGGTQYF.

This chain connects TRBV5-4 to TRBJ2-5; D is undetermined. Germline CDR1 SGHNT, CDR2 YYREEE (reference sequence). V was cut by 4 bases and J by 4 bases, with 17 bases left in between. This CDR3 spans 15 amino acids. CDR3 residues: CASSPNEPRPETQYF. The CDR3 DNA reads TGTGCCAGCAGCCCGAATGAGCCCCGCCCAGAGACCCAGTACTTC.

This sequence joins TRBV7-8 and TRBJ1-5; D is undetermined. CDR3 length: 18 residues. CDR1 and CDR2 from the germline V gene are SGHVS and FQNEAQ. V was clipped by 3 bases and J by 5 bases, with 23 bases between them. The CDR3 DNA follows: TGTGCCAGCAGCTTCAATCCGGCGGGCACCCCTGGAGATCAGCCCCAGCATTTT. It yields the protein CASSFNPAGTPGDQPQHF.

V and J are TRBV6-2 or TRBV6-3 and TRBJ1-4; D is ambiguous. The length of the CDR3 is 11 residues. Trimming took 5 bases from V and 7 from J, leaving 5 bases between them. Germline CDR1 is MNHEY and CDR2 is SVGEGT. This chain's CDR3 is CASSQSEKLFF. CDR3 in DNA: TGTGCCAGCAGTCAATCTGAAAAACTGTTTTTT.

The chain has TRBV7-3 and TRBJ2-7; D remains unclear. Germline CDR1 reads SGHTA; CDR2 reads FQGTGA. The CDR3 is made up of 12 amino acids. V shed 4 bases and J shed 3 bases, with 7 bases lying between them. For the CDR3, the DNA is TGTGCCAGCAGCTCGTACAGCTACGAGCAGTACTTC. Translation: CASSSYSYEQYF.

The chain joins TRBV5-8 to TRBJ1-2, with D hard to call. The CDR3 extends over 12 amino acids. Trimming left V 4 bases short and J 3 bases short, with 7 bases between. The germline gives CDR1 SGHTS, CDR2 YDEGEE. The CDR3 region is CASSDRDYGYTF. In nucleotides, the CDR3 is TGTGCCAGCAGCGACCGGGACTATGGCTACACCTTC. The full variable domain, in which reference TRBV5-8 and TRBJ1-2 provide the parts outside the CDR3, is EAGVTQSPTHLIKTRGQQATLRCSPISGHTSVYWYQQALGLGLQFLLWYDEGEERNRGNFPPRFSGRQFPNYSSELNVNALELEDSALYLCASSDRDYGYTFGSGTRLTVV.

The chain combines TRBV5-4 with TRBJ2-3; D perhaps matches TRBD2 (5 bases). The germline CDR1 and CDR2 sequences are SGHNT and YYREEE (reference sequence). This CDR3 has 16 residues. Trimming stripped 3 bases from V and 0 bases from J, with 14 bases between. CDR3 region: CASSSAQLASTDTQYF. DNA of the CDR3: TGTGCCAGCAGCTCCGCTCAGCTAGCTAGCACAGATACGCAGTATTTT.

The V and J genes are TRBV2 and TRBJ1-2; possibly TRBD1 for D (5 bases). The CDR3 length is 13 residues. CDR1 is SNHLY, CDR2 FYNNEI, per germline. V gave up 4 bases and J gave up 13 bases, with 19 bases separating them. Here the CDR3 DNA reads TGTGCCAGCAGTGCGGGACTCCCCGGTTCTAGCACCTTC. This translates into CASSAGLPGSSTF.

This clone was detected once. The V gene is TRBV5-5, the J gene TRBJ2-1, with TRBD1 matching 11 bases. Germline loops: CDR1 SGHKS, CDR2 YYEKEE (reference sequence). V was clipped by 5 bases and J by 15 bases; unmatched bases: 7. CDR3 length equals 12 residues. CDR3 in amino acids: CASRWTGGDGFF. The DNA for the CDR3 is TGTGCCAGCAGATGGACAGGGGGCGATGGGTTCTTC.

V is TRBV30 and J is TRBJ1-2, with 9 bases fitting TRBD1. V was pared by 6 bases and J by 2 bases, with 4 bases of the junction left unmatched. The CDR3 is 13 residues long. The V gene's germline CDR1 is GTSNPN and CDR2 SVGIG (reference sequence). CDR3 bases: TGTGCCTGCGTTACAGGGGGCAACTATGGCTACACCTTC. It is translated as CACVTGGNYGYTF.

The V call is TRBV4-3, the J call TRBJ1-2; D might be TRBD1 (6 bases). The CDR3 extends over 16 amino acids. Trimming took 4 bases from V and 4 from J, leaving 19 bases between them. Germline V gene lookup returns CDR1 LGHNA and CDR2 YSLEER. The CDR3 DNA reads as TGCGCCAGCAGCCCCGACCAAAACAGGGTTATCTATGGCTACACCTTC. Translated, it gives CASSPDQNRVIYGYTF.

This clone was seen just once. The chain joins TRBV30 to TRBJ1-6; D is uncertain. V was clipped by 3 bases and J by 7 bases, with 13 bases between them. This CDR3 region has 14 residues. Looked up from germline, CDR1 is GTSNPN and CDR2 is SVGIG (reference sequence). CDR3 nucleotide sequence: TGTGCCTGGAGACAAGACACGATCAATTCACCCCTCCACTTT. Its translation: CAWRQDTINSPLHF.

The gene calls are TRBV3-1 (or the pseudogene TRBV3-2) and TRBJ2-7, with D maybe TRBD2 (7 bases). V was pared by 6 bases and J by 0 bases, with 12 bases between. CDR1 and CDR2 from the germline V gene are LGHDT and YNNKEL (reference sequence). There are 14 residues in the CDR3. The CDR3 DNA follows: TGTGCCAGCAGATCTGCGGGGGCCTCCTACGAGCAGTACTTC. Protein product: CASRSAGASYEQYF.

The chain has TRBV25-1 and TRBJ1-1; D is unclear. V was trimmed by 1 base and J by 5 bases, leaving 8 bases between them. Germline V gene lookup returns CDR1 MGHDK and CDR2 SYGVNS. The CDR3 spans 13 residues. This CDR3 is CASSEFWRTEAFF. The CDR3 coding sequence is TGTGCCAGCAGTGAATTCTGGCGGACTGAAGCTTTCTTT. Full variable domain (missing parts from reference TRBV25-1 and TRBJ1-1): EADIYQTPRYLVIGTGKKITLECSQTMGHDKMYWYQQDPGMELHLIHYSYGVNSTEKGDLSSESTVSRIRTEHFPLTLESARPSHTSQYLCASSEFWRTEAFFGQGTRLTVV.

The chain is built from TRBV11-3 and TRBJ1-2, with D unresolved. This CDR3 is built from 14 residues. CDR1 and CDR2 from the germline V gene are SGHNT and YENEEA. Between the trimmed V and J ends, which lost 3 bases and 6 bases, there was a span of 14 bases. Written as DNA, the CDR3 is TGTGCCAGCAGCTTGGACCCCCGAGGGAATGGCTACACCTTC. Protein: CASSLDPRGNGYTF.

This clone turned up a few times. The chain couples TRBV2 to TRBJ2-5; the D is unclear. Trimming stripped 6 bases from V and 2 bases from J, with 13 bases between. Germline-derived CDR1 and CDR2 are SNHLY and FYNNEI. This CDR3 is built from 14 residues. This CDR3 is CASRPAASQETQYF. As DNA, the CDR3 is TGTGCCAGCAGACCCGCGGCTTCGCAAGAGACCCAGTACTTC.

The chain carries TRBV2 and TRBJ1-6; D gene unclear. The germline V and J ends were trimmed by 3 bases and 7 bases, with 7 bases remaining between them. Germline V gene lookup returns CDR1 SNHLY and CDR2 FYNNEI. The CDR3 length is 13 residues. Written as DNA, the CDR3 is TGTGCCAGCAGTGAGAGTTTAAATTCACCCCTCCACTTT. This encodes CASSESLNSPLHF.

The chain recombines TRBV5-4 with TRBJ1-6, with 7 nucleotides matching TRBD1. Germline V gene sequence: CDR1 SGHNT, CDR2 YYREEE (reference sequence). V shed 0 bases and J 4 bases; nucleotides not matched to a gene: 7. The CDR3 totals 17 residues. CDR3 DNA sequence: TGTGCCAGCAGCTTGGTGAGAGGGACAGTATATAATTCACCCCTCCACTTT. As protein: CASSLVRGTVYNSPLHF.

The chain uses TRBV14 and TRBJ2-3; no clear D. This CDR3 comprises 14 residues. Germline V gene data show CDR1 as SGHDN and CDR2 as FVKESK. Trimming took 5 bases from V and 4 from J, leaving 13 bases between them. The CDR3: CASSSSKGADTQYF. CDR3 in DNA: TGTGCCAGCAGCTCCTCAAAAGGAGCAGATACGCAGTATTTT.

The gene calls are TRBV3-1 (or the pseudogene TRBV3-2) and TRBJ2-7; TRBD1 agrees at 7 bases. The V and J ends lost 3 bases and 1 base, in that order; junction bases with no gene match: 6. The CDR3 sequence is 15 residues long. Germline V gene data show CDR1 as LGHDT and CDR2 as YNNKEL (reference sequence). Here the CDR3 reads CASSQGQGESYEQYF. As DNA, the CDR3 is TGTGCCAGCAGCCAGGGTCAGGGGGAGTCCTACGAGCAGTACTTC.

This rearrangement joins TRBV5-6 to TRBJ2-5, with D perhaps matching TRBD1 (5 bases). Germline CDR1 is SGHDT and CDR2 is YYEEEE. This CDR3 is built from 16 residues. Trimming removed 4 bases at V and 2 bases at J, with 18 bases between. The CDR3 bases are TGTGCCAGCAGCCCGAGGTTGTGGGGCAGACAAGAGACCCAGTACTTC. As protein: CASSPRLWGRQETQYF.